The clone carrying this T cell receptor beta chain was found a few times. In making TCR cDNA, 5'RACE template switching added a universal primer site and UMIs to it. TCRdb passed the 5' RACE reads through MiXCR, listing each CDR3 protein once. This sample carries under 600,000 distinct CDR3 sequences, roughly 13% of them seen once, and the ten largest clones take about an eighth. The sample originates from a study of T cells after yellow fever vaccination. The CDR3 is 12 amino acids. Trimming took off 6 bases at V and 4 bases at J, with 8 bases between the two ends. This clonotype originated in a man between 25 and 39 years old who received the YFV17D yellow fever vaccine. The rearrangement links TRBV12-3 or TRBV12-4 to TRBJ2-3; D remains ambiguous. The source was PBMCs, collected on the day of the yellow fever booster vaccination. In DNA, the CDR3 is TGTGCCAGCAGCGTCCAAGCAGATACGCAGTATTTT. It translates to CASSVQADTQYF.